Following are 23 T cell receptor beta chains from one sample sequenced in a study of human thymus T cells. Thymic samples were excised during corrective heart operations. Clones were read by immunoSEQ multiplex PCR, and TCRdb kept only the in-frame ones, dropping some. The table records tens of thousands of clones, 85% to 95% of them present only once. Sequenced material: thymus tissue. Source of these receptors: a girl less than two years old with a congenital heart defect but otherwise immunologically healthy.

The chain combines TRBV7-9 with TRBJ2-5, with 9 bases fitting TRBD1. CDR1 is SEHNR, CDR2 FQNEAQ, per germline (reference sequence). The CDR3 has 18 amino acids. With 1 base clipped from V and 5 bases from J, the junction kept 14 bases outside the gene matches. The DNA for the CDR3 is TGTGCCAGCAGCTTAGGAGGGCGTGGGACAGGGCCTATGGAGACCCAGTACTTC. Translating gives CASSLGGRGTGPMETQYF.

This clone was seen a single time. This sequence joins TRBV15 and TRBJ2-2, with D possibly matching TRBD2 (5 bases). V was cut by 6 bases and J by 7 bases, with 15 bases left in between. CDR1 and CDR2 (germline): LNHNV, YYDKDF (reference sequence). The CDR3 is 14 amino acids. CDR3 loop: CATRRRGGIGELFF. CDR3 bases: TGTGCCACCAGGCGTAGAGGAGGAATCGGGGAGCTGTTTTTT.

The chain uses TRBV18 and TRBJ2-7; the D is unclear. The CDR3 runs to 12 residues. The germline V and J ends were trimmed by 3 bases and 7 bases, with 10 bases remaining between them. Germline loops: CDR1 KGHSH, CDR2 LQKENI. The CDR3 sequence: CASSPQSDEQYF. CDR3 DNA: TGTGCCAGCTCACCCCAGAGCGATGAGCAGTACTTC. Based on the CDR3 plus reference TRBV18 and TRBJ2-7, the full variable domain is NAGVMQNPRHLVRRRGQEARLRCSPMKGHSHVYWYRQLPEEGLKFMVYLQKENIIDESGMPKERFSAEFPKEGPSILRIQQVVRGDSAAYFCASSPQSDEQYFGPGTRLTVT.

The genes are TRBV5-8 and TRBJ2-6, with D possibly being TRBD2 (6 bases). Deletions cut 2 bases from V and 8 bases from J, with 11 bases between. CDR3 length: 14 residues. From germline, CDR1 is SGHTS and CDR2 YDEGEE. In DNA form, the CDR3 reads TGTGCCAGCAGCTTTCGGAGGGAAACCAACGTCCTGACTTTC. Protein sequence: CASSFRRETNVLTF.

The chain is built from TRBV6-5 and TRBJ2-1, with 7 bases fitting TRBD2. The CDR3 consists of 16 residues. Per the germline V gene, CDR1 is MNHEY and CDR2 is SVGAGI. V was clipped by 4 bases and J by 4 bases; unmatched bases: 10. The CDR3 loop reads CASSSPGSGNYNEQFF. The CDR3, as DNA: TGTGCCAGCAGTTCCCCGGGGAGCGGGAATTACAATGAGCAGTTCTTC.

Written as DNA, the CDR3 is TGTGCCAGCACCGAAACGGCGGCCTACGAGCAGTACTTC. It yields the protein CASTETAAYEQYF. The gene calls are TRBV2 and TRBJ2-7, with D unclear. Germline CDR1 reads SNHLY; CDR2 reads FYNNEI. Deletions cut 7 bases from V and 2 bases from J, with 12 bases between. This CDR3 contains 13 residues.

The rearrangement links TRBV27 to TRBJ1-2; 9 nucleotides agree with TRBD1. From germline, CDR1 is MNHEY and CDR2 SMNVEV (reference sequence). The V segment lost 1 base and the J segment 2 bases; nucleotides outside the gene matches: 8. The CDR3 length is 17 residues. CDR3 amino acids: CASSLFHRGPDNYGYTF. Here the CDR3 DNA reads TGTGCCAGCAGTTTATTCCACAGGGGGCCAGACAACTATGGCTACACCTTC.

The CDR3 coding sequence is TGTGCCAGCAGGCGGGGGGGATTTATGAACACTGAAGCTTTCTTT. Translating it yields CASRRGGFMNTEAFF. The chain combines TRBV5-4 with TRBJ1-1, with D maybe TRBD1 (5 bases). The germline V gene has CDR1 SGHNT and CDR2 YYREEE (reference sequence). V lost 5 bases to trimming and J lost 0 bases, with 14 bases between them. The CDR3 consists of 15 residues.

The chain combines TRBV6-1 with TRBJ1-2; D is uncertain. V gave up 1 base and J gave up 1 base, with 4 bases separating them. Germline V CDR1 and CDR2: MNHNS, SASEGT. This CDR3 has 13 amino acids. The CDR3 DNA reads as TGTGCCAGCAGTGAAGTTGGTAACTATGGCTACACCTTC. As protein: CASSEVGNYGYTF.

This chain uses TRBV5-8 with TRBJ2-1; D may be TRBD2 (6 bases). Trimming took 5 bases from V and 8 from J, leaving 23 bases between them. Germline V gene lookup returns CDR1 SGHTS and CDR2 YDEGEE. The CDR3 extends over 16 amino acids. CDR3 loop: CASRAGTHNRGYEQFF. Here the CDR3 DNA reads TGTGCCAGCAGGGCCGGGACTCACAATCGCGGCTATGAGCAGTTCTTC.

V usage is TRBV5-1 and J usage is TRBJ1-2; D remains unclear. Germline CDR1 is SGHRS and CDR2 is YFSETQ. The CDR3 totals 14 residues. The V end was cut by 2 bases, the J end by 3 bases, with 11 bases between. The CDR3 is CASSFSPGYYGYTF. Written as DNA, the CDR3 is TGCGCCAGCAGCTTTAGCCCAGGCTACTATGGCTACACCTTC.

The chain combines TRBV6-5 with TRBJ1-1; D call uncertain. The CDR3 loop spans 14 amino acids. CDR1 is MNHEY, CDR2 SVGAGI, per germline. V lost 3 bases and J 4 bases, leaving 12 bases between the germline ends. In nucleotides, the CDR3 is TGTGCCAGCAGTTATGGGGTTCTGGTCACTGAAGCTTTCTTT. Amino acids: CASSYGVLVTEAFF.

The chain carries TRBV28 and TRBJ2-7, with 7 bases fitting TRBD2. V lost 7 bases to trimming and J lost 3 bases; unmatched junction nucleotides: 9. The CDR3 is 14 amino acids. The germline gives CDR1 MDHEN, CDR2 SYDVKM. The CDR3 DNA reads TGTGCCAGCAACCCTATAGGGGAGGGCTACGAGCAGTACTTC. This codes for CASNPIGEGYEQYF.

The chain combines TRBV28 with TRBJ2-1, with a weak D call TRBD1 (5 bases). V lost 6 bases, J lost 4 bases, and 13 bases lay in between. This CDR3 spans 14 amino acids. Germline lookup yields CDR1 MDHEN and CDR2 SYDVKM. For the CDR3, the DNA is TGTGCCAGCAGGCTAAGGAAGGGGTACAATGAGCAGTTCTTC. Protein sequence: CASRLRKGYNEQFF.

The chain is built from TRBV5-8 and TRBJ1-4; D unresolved. The CDR3 is 13 amino acids. CDR1 is SGHTS and CDR2 is YDEGEE in the germline V gene. Between the trimmed V and J ends, which lost 1 base and 7 bases, there was a span of 8 bases. This CDR3 is CASSLRAFEKLFF. Here the CDR3 DNA reads TGTGCCAGCAGCTTGCGGGCGTTTGAAAAACTGTTTTTT.

The chain is built from TRBV2 and TRBJ1-2; the D is unclear. Trimming removed 11 bases at V and 7 bases at J, with 17 bases between. The CDR3 loop spans 12 amino acids. Germline V gene sequence: CDR1 SNHLY, CDR2 FYNNEI. In DNA, the CDR3 is TGTGCCGCCGAAGAGGGCGGGCCTGGCTACACCTTC. Protein: CAAEEGGPGYTF. The whole variable domain, filled in from reference TRBV2 and TRBJ1-2, reads EPEVTQTPSHQVTQMGQEVILRCVPISNHLYFYWYRQILGQKVEFLVSFYNNEISEKSEIFDDQFSVERPDGSNFTLKIRSTKLEDSAMYFCAAEEGGPGYTFGSGTRLTVV.

This clone was observed a single time. The rearrangement joins TRBV11-2 to TRBJ2-4; TRBD2 agrees at 11 bases. Germline assignment: CDR1 SGHAT and CDR2 FQNNGV. V dropped 1 base and J dropped 8; count of bases not matched to a gene: 7. CDR3 length: 16 amino acids. The CDR3 protein is CASSLGVAGGPDIQYF. In DNA form, the CDR3 reads TGTGCCAGCAGCTTAGGCGTAGCGGGAGGGCCTGACATTCAGTACTTC.

This clone was observed a single time. V gene TRBV27 combines with J gene TRBJ2-3; 7 nucleotides agree with TRBD2. CDR1 MNHEY and CDR2 SMNVEV come from the germline V gene (reference sequence). The V gene end was trimmed by 0 bases and the J gene end by 3 bases; junction bases not matched to a gene: 12. The CDR3 has 18 amino acids. In DNA, the CDR3 is TGTGCCAGCAGTTTATCCCCCCAACTAGCGCGGACGACAGATACGCAGTATTTT. Protein product: CASSLSPQLARTTDTQYF.

This chain joins TRBV28 and TRBJ2-7; either TRBD1 or TRBD2 may supply D (7 bases each). The CDR3 length is 16 residues. The V gene's germline CDR1 is MDHEN and CDR2 SYDVKM. Trimming stripped 5 bases from V and 5 bases from J, with 22 bases between. The CDR3 region has the DNA TGTGCCAGCAGTCCTCTCCGGGCAGGGGGGGAAGACGAGCAGTACTTC. It encodes CASSPLRAGGEDEQYF.

The chain uses TRBV11-2 and TRBJ2-7; the D is unclear. The CDR3 covers 13 residues. V gave up 8 bases and J gave up 5 bases, with 16 bases separating them. Germline V CDR1 and CDR2: SGHAT, FQNNGV. The CDR3 nucleotides are TGTGCCAGCCTCCGACGGGTTTTTGACGAGCAGTACTTC. Its translation: CASLRRVFDEQYF. Complete variable domain (other parts from reference TRBV11-2 and TRBJ2-7): EAGVAQSPRYKIIEKRQSVAFWCNPISGHATLYWYQQILGQGPKLLIQFQNNGVVDDSQLPKDRFSAERLKGVDSTLKIQPAKLEDSAVYLCASLRRVFDEQYFGPGTRLTVT.

The gene calls are TRBV4-1 and TRBJ2-7, with 8 bases lining up with TRBD1. V trimming: 2 bases; J trimming: 0 bases; junction bases outside the gene matches: 3. The CDR3 is 15 residues long. In germline, CDR1 is MGHRA, CDR2 YSYEKL. In nucleotides, the CDR3 is TGCGCCAGCAGCCAACGGACAGGGAGCTCCTACGAGCAGTACTTC. Protein: CASSQRTGSSYEQYF.

The chain couples TRBV6-5 to TRBJ1-2, with 9 positions matching TRBD1. Trimming removed 6 bases from V and 3 bases from J; junction bases left unmatched: 5. This CDR3 comprises 14 residues. Looked up from germline, CDR1 is MNHEY and CDR2 is SVGAGI. CDR3 coding DNA: TGTGCCAGCAGGAACAGGGGGCGCGACTATGGCTACACCTTC. Translation: CASRNRGRDYGYTF.

CDR3 loop: CASSPIFGLPTLDTQYF. In nucleotides, the CDR3 is TGCGCCAGCAGCCCAATATTCGGGCTCCCCACGTTAGATACGCAGTATTTT. This chain joins TRBV4-1 and TRBJ2-3; D unresolved. This CDR3 is 17 amino acids long. V dropped 4 bases and J dropped 5 bases, with 22 bases sitting between them. The V gene's germline CDR1 is MGHRA and CDR2 YSYEKL.